The 21 T cell receptor beta chains below come from one sample, sequenced in a study of cytomegalovirus exposure and HLA in healthy donors. The data were produced by immunoSEQ multiplex PCR, yet TCRdb's version contains in-frame clones alone and is incomplete. Of 250,000 to 300,000 clones listed, approximately 83% are singletons. The sequenced material came from PBMCs. Every receptor here comes from a woman between 18 and 29 years old in good health and CMV-seronegative.

This rearrangement joins TRBV6-5 to TRBJ1-5, with unresolved D. The CDR3 is 14 residues long. Trimming stripped 4 bases from V and 3 bases from J, with 10 bases between. Germline V lookup: CDR1 MNHEY, CDR2 SVGAGI. The CDR3 sequence: CASSSLISNQPQHF. The CDR3 region has the DNA TGTGCCAGCAGTTCCCTTATTTCCAATCAGCCCCAGCATTTT.

This clone appeared a single time. The chain carries TRBV6-1 and TRBJ2-7, with D tentatively TRBD2 (6 bases). This CDR3 comprises 13 residues. The V end was cut by 3 bases, the J end by 5 bases, with 11 bases between. CDR1 and CDR2 from the germline V gene are MNHNS and SASEGT. The CDR3 sequence: CASSEVRRDEQYF. The CDR3, as DNA: TGTGCCAGCAGTGAGGTGAGGAGGGACGAGCAGTACTTC.

The chain links TRBV2 to TRBJ2-4; D perhaps matches TRBD2 (5 bases). Trimming removed 2 bases from V and 5 bases from J, with 16 bases in between. From germline, CDR1 is SNHLY and CDR2 FYNNEI. The CDR3 has 16 residues. The CDR3 loop reads CASSETTGDRENIQYF. The CDR3 DNA is TGTGCCAGCAGTGAAACGACCGGGGATAGAGAAAACATTCAGTACTTC.

The V and J genes are TRBV4-1 and TRBJ1-5; D call uncertain. CDR3 length: 15 residues. Germline assignment: CDR1 MGHRA and CDR2 YSYEKL. Deletions cut 2 bases from V and 9 bases from J, with 17 bases between. The CDR3 DNA follows: TGCGCCAGCAGCCAATTTGAGGGAGACCATCGGCCCCAGCATTTT. Translated: CASSQFEGDHRPQHF.

This chain joins TRBV11-2 and TRBJ2-7; TRBD2 matches 11 bases. The CDR3 covers 19 residues. Germline CDR1 and CDR2: SGHAT and FQNNGV. V shed 4 bases and J 0 bases; nucleotides not matched to a gene: 14. CDR3 sequence (DNA): TGTGCCAGCAGCTACCCCGGGCCACTAGCGGGGGATAGCTCCTACGAGCAGTACTTC. Its protein is CASSYPGPLAGDSSYEQYF.

This rearrangement joins TRBV9 to TRBJ2-3; D uncertain. CDR1 SGDLS and CDR2 YYNGEE come from the germline V gene. The V and J ends lost 0 bases and 0 bases respectively, with 8 bases between them. The CDR3 is 15 amino acids. For the CDR3, the DNA is TGTGCCAGCAGCGTAGGCGGCAGCAGCACAGATACGCAGTATTTT. It yields the protein CASSVGGSSTDTQYF.

The genes are TRBV6-5 and TRBJ2-7, with 9 bases aligning to TRBD1. Germline V gene data show CDR1 as MNHEY and CDR2 as SVGAGI. The V gene end was trimmed by 2 bases and the J gene end by 3 bases; junction bases not matched to a gene: 2. This CDR3 comprises 14 residues. The CDR3 DNA is TGTGCCAGCAGTTACGGGACAGGGTACTACGAGCAGTACTTC. Its translation: CASSYGTGYYEQYF.

The chain has TRBV27 and TRBJ1-1; D is perhaps TRBD1 (5 bases). From germline, CDR1 is MNHEY and CDR2 SMNVEV (reference sequence). V lost 4 bases and J lost 7, with 13 bases in between. This CDR3 is built from 13 residues. CDR3 DNA: TGTGCCAGCAGTTCGGCCTTACAGGATGAAGCTTTCTTT. The encoded protein is CASSSALQDEAFF.

The chain joins TRBV6-4 to TRBJ2-1, with 14 bases that match TRBD2. Germline assignment: CDR1 MRHNA and CDR2 SNTAGT. J lost 6 bases, V lost 0 bases, and 1 base had no gene match. The CDR3 length is 16 residues. The CDR3 reads CASSDSTSGGANEQFF. For the CDR3, the DNA is TGTGCCAGCAGTGACTCGACTAGCGGGGGGGCCAATGAGCAGTTCTTC.

This clone was seen more than once but under ten times. The chain carries TRBV27 and TRBJ2-7; 7 bases fit TRBD1. V lost 5 bases and J lost 2; bases outside the gene matches: 3. CDR3 length equals 13 residues. The germline gives CDR1 MNHEY, CDR2 SMNVEV (reference sequence). The CDR3 here is CASSDRAPYEQYF. Here the CDR3 DNA reads TGTGCCAGCAGTGACAGGGCTCCCTACGAGCAGTACTTC.

V usage is TRBV28 and J usage is TRBJ2-7; possible D gene TRBD1, 6 bases. CDR3 size: 16 residues. The V gene lost 6 bases and the J gene lost 2 bases, with 20 bases spanning the gap. CDR1 is MDHEN, CDR2 SYDVKM, per germline. The CDR3 loop is CASRPPGHRGTYEQYF. DNA for the CDR3: TGTGCCAGCAGACCCCCGGGACACCGAGGGACCTACGAGCAGTACTTC.

V and J are TRBV4-1 and TRBJ2-5; 10 bases are a match to TRBD2. Germline assignment: CDR1 MGHRA and CDR2 YSYEKL. The CDR3 consists of 15 residues. Trimming took 1 base from V and 5 from J; bases not matched to a gene: 4. The CDR3 reads CASSQASGSGETQYF. The CDR3 region has the DNA TGCGCCAGCAGCCAAGCTAGCGGGAGCGGTGAGACCCAGTACTTC.

V and J are TRBV7-6 and TRBJ2-7; maybe TRBD2 (6 bases). This CDR3 spans 15 amino acids. CDR1 and CDR2 (germline): SGHVS, FNYEAQ. Trimming cost V 1 base and J 2 bases, with 12 bases left between them. CDR3 region: CASSLGLARTYEQYF. The CDR3 DNA reads TGTGCCAGCAGCTTAGGGCTAGCGAGAACCTACGAGCAGTACTTC. The variable domain in full, completed from reference TRBV7-6 and TRBJ2-7, reads GAGVSQSPRYKVTKRGQDVALRCDPISGHVSLYWYRQALGQGPEFLTYFNYEAQQDKSGLPNDRFSAERPEGSISTLTIQRTEQRDSAMYRCASSLGLARTYEQYFGPGTRLTVT.

The chain combines TRBV30 with TRBJ1-2; D gene ambiguous. V lost 1 base, J lost 8 bases, and 8 bases lay in between. The CDR3 consists of 11 residues. CDR1 and CDR2 (germline): GTSNPN, SVGIG (reference sequence). CDR3 DNA sequence: TGTGCCTGGAGTGACACGTTCGGCTACACCTTC. Amino acids: CAWSDTFGYTF.

V is TRBV19 and J is TRBJ1-5, with TRBD1 identical over 10 bases. J was trimmed by 4 bases and V by 6 bases; bases with no gene match: 6. This CDR3 has 15 residues. Germline V gives CDR1 LNHDA, CDR2 SQIVND (reference sequence). CDR3 in amino acids: CASSGQGGYNQPQHF. CDR3 in DNA: TGTGCCAGTAGCGGACAGGGGGGATATAATCAGCCCCAGCATTTT.

The chain joins TRBV7-2 to TRBJ1-5; D unresolved. V gave up 0 bases and J gave up 4 bases, with 4 bases separating them. Germline loops: CDR1 SGHTA, CDR2 FQGNSA. There are 13 residues in the CDR3. The CDR3 bases are TGTGCCAGCAGCTTAGCAGCTAATCAGCCCCAGCATTTT. This encodes CASSLAANQPQHF.

The V gene is TRBV5-1, the J gene TRBJ1-2; D might be TRBD1 (5 bases). Trimming left V 6 bases short and J 3 bases short, with 15 bases between. Germline-derived CDR1 and CDR2 are SGHRS and YFSETQ. The CDR3 consists of 14 residues. CDR3 region: CASTPDGGDYGYTF. The CDR3, as DNA: TGCGCCAGCACCCCAGACGGGGGGGACTATGGCTACACCTTC. Filled out from reference TRBV5-1 and TRBJ1-2, the complete variable domain reads KAGVTQTPRYLIKTRGQQVTLSCSPISGHRSVSWYQQTPGQGLQFLFEYFSETQRNKGNFPGRFSGRQFSNSRSEMNVSTLELGDSALYLCASTPDGGDYGYTFGSGTRLTVV.

The gene calls are TRBV5-1 and TRBJ2-7; TRBD2 aligns across 10 bases. The trim removed 0 bases at V and 7 bases at J, leaving 10 bases unmatched. The V gene's germline CDR1 is SGHRS and CDR2 YFSETQ. This CDR3 is 16 amino acids long. The CDR3 DNA reads TGCGCCAGCAGCTTGGCATCCGCTAGCGGGAGTGGGGAGCAGTACTTC. This translates into CASSLASASGSGEQYF.

The V and J genes are TRBV7-8 and TRBJ2-7; a weak D match, TRBD2 (6 bases). The CDR3 contains 15 residues. Germline-derived CDR1 and CDR2 are SGHVS and FQNEAQ. V dropped 4 bases and J dropped 0 bases, with 13 bases sitting between them. CDR3 nucleotide sequence: TGTGCCAGCAGCTCAGCCGGGAGTTTCTCCTACGAGCAGTACTTC. Translating gives CASSSAGSFSYEQYF.

J is TRBJ2-1 and V is TRBV7-9, with D hard to call. Germline assignment: CDR1 SEHNR and CDR2 FQNEAQ (reference sequence). The CDR3 is made up of 14 amino acids. Trimming took 2 bases from V and 4 from J, leaving 9 bases between them. This chain's CDR3 is CASSLYTGYNEQFF. In nucleotides, the CDR3 is TGTGCCAGCAGCTTATACACGGGTTACAATGAGCAGTTCTTC.

This rearrangement joins TRBV9 to TRBJ2-7; TRBD1 agrees at 8 bases. The CDR3 totals 12 residues. Trimming cost V 8 bases and J 5 bases; bases outside gene matches: 6. Germline CDR1 reads SGDLS; CDR2 reads YYNGEE. The CDR3 DNA follows: TGTGCCAGTTCGGACAGGGAAAACGAGCAGTACTTC. Amino acids: CASSDRENEQYF.